This TCR beta chain was documented in a study of regulatory T cells in long-lasting Graves disease. Study-level points and caveats: Persistent disease samples used TRBV28, TRBJ1-2 and TRBJ2-5 preferentially.

Regarding time point: persistent/refractory GD, antithyroid drugs over 5 years with positive TRAb. The TCR library was made from RNA that had been extracted from PBMCs in TRIzol. Through Arm-PCR of CDR3 regions and iRepertoire HTBI primers, TCR beta libraries were built. MiXCR, run by TCRdb on the multiplex PCR reads, gives a single entry per CDR3 protein. The sample shows about 290,000 distinct CDR3 sequences, roughly a fifth of them seen only once. This clonotype was observed at least ten times. Its matching antigen is unknown. Germline V gene sequence: CDR1 MDHEN, CDR2 SYDVKM. The CDR3 spans 15 residues. V was clipped by 6 bases and J by 3 bases; unmatched bases: 9.

Sequences were derived from peripheral blood mononuclear cells (PBMCs), sampled when the disease was refractory, from a patient treated with antithyroid drugs. This clonotype was sampled from a female donor with Graves disease. The V gene is TRBV28, the J gene TRBJ2-7; TRBD1 agrees at 9 bases. The CDR3 sequence: CASRFEQGAGYEQYF. The CDR3 DNA reads as TGTGCCAGCAGATTCGAACAGGGGGCTGGCTACGAGCAGTACTTC.